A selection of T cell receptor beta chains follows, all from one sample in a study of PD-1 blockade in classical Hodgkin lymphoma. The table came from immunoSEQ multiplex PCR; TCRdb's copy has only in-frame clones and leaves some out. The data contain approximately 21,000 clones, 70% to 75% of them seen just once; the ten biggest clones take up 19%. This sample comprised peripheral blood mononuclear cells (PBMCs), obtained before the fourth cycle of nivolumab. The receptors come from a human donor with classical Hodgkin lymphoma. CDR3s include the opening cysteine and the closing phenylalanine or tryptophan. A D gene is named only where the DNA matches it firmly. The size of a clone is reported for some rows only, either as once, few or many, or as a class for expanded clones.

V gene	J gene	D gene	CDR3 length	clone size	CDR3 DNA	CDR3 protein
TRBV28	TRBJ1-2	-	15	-	TGTGCCAGCACCCAATCGGGGAACCCCTACTATGGCTACACCTTC	CASTQSGNPYYGYTF
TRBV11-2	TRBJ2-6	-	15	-	TGTGCCAGCAGCCCCGGGTACTCTGGGGCCAACGTCCTGACTTTC	CASSPGYSGANVLTF
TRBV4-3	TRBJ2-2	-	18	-	TGCGCCAGCAGCCAAGTCGGGGTAGTCCCGACGAACACCGGGGAGCTGTTTTTT	CASSQVGVVPTNTGELFF
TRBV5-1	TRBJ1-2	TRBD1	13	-	TGCGCCAGCAGCTTGTCAGGGGGCGATGGCTACACCTTC	CASSLSGGDGYTF
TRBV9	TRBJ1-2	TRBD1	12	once	TGTGCCAGCAAAGGGGACAGCTATGGCTACACCTTC	CASKGDSYGYTF
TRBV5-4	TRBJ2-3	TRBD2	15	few	TGTGCCAGCAGCTTGGGGAGCGGGACTACAGATACGCAGTATTTT	CASSLGSGTTDTQYF
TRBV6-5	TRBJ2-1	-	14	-	TGTGCCAGCAGTTCAGGGGCTGGATACAATGAGCAGTTCTTC	CASSSGAGYNEQFF
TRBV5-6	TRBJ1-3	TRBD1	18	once	TGTGCCAGCACCGAAAGATTACGGGACAGGAACTCTGGAAACACCATATATTTT	CASTERLRDRNSGNTIYF
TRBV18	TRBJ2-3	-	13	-	TGTGCCAGCTCACCCGGTCAGTTAGATACGCAGTATTTT	CASSPGQLDTQYF
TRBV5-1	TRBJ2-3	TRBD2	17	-	TGCGCCAGCAGCTTGGGGCCTAGCGGGGTACCCACAGATACGCAGTATTTT	CASSLGPSGVPTDTQYF
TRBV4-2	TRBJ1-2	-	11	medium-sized	TGTGCCAGCAGCCAACACTATGGCTACACCTTC	CASSQHYGYTF
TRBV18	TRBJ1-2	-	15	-	TGTGCCAGCTCACCACCTCAGGGGACTAACTATGGCTACACCTTC	CASSPPQGTNYGYTF
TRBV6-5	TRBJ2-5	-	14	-	TGTGCCAGCAGTTGGGCGCGAGTAAGGGAGACCCAGTACTTC	CASSWARVRETQYF
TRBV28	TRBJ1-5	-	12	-	TGTGCCAGCAGTCGGGGTAATCAGCCCCAGCATTTT	CASSRGNQPQHF
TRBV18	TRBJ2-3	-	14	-	TGTGCCAGCTCACCCAGGACTAGCACAGATACGCAGTATTTT	CASSPRTSTDTQYF
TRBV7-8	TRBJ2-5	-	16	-	TGTGCCAGCAGCTTAAATTCCCCCACCTCGCGGGAGACCCAGTACTTC	CASSLNSPTSRETQYF
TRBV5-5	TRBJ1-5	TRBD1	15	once	TGTGCCAGCAGCTTGGGACAGGGAAACAATCAGCCCCAGCATTTT	CASSLGQGNNQPQHF
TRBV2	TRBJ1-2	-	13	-	TGTGCCAGCAGTGCATCAGGCCGGTATGGCTACACCTTC	CASSASGRYGYTF
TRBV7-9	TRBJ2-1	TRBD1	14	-	TGTGCCAGCGGACCACAGGGGGCCTACAATGAGCAGTTCTTC	CASGPQGAYNEQFF
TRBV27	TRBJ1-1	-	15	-	TGTGCCAGCAGTCGTGTGGACAGCCGGAACACTGAAGCTTTCTTT	CASSRVDSRNTEAFF
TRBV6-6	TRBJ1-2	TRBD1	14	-	TGTGCCAGCAGTTACTCGAACAGGGGTAATGGCTACACCTTC	CASSYSNRGNGYTF
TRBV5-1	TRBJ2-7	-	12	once	TGCGCCAGCAGCAGAGGGGGGTCGGAACAGTACTTC	CASSRGGSEQYF
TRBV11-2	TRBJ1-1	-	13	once	TGTGCCAGCAGCTTAGTAAGTTACACTGAAGCTTTCTTT	CASSLVSYTEAFF
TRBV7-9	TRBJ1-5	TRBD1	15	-	TGTGCCAGCAGCTTACTACAGGGGGTTAATCAGCCCCAGCATTTT	CASSLLQGVNQPQHF
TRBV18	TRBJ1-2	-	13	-	TGTGCCAGCTCAACACAGGGCAACTATGGCTACACCTTC	CASSTQGNYGYTF
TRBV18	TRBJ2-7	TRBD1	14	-	TGTGCCAGCTCACCACGGGGACAGACCTACGAGCAGTACTTC	CASSPRGQTYEQYF
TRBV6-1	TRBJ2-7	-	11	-	TGTGCGAGTGGGACTCTATACGAGCAGTACTTC	CASGTLYEQYF
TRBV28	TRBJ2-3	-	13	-	TGTGCCAGCCAATTGCAGGTTCCAGATACGCAGTATTTT	CASQLQVPDTQYF
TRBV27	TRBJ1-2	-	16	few	TGTGCCAGCAGTTTTGGTGGAATCGTCGGGGGTTCTGGCTACACCTTC	CASSFGGIVGGSGYTF
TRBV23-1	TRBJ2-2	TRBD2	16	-	TGCGCCAGCGGGGGACTAGCGAGAAACGAGGGCGGGGAGCTGTTTTTT	CASGGLARNEGGELFF
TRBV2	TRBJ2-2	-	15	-	TGTGCCAGCAGTGAGTCAGGGGGGTCCACCGGGGAGCTGTTTTTT	CASSESGGSTGELFF
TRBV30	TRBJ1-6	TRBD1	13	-	TGTGCCTGGAGGGGACAGGGAGGTTCACCCCTCCACTTT	CAWRGQGGSPLHF
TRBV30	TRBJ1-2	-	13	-	TGTGCCTGGAGTGACCTCTGGCAGGGCGGCTACACCTTC	CAWSDLWQGGYTF
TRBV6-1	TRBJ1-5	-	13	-	TGTGCCAGCAGTCTGGACACAAATCAGCCCCAGCATTTT	CASSLDTNQPQHF
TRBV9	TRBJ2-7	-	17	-	TGTGCCAGCAGCCCCAGGGGCGCTCCGGGACACCCTTACGAGCAGTACTTC	CASSPRGAPGHPYEQYF
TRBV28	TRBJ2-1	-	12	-	TGTGCCAGCAGTTTACAGTTCAATGAGCAGTTCTTC	CASSLQFNEQFF
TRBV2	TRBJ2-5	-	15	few	TGTGCCAGCAGTGAGGGTCCCGTCCGAGAAGAGACCCAGTACTTC	CASSEGPVREETQYF
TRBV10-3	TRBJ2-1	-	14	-	TGTGCCATCAGTGAGTCAGGGGCAGCCAATGAGCAGTTCTTC	CAISESGAANEQFF